The rows below give T cell receptor beta chains drawn from one sample of a study of blood T cell repertoires in COVID-19. Profiling relied on immunoSEQ multiplex PCR, and the TCRdb table lists in-frame clones only, not all of them. This sample has a few hundred thousand clones, with around nine tenths found just once. Material for sequencing was peripheral blood. Source of these receptors: a middle-aged man who had recovered from COVID-19. The CDR3 runs from the conserved cysteine through the conserved F or W. The D gene is left open where the match is weak. Size is omitted from some rows. Given values are once, few, many or a class for expanded clones.

TRBJ2-7,TRBD1,-,TRBV30,CAWMGQGVAYEQYF,TGTGCCTGGATGGGGCAGGGGGTGGCCTACGAGCAGTACTTC
TRBJ2-3,TRBD2,-,TRBV19,CASSIKLAAGGRRDTQYF,TGTGCCAGTAGTATTAAACTGGCCGCGGGAGGACGTAGGGATACGCAGTATTTT
TRBJ1-2,-,-,TRBV27,CASSPRARGFGGYTF,TGTGCCAGCAGTCCTCGGGCCAGGGGATTTGGGGGCTACACCTTC
TRBJ2-2,-,-,TRBV5-1,CASSLVPGTIAGELFF,TGCGCCAGCAGCTTGGTCCCTGGGACAATCGCCGGGGAGCTGTTTTTT
TRBJ2-7,TRBD1,once,TRBV6-1,CASSERTGAYEQYF,TGTGCCAGCAGTGAACGTACAGGGGCCTACGAGCAGTACTTC
TRBJ1-5,TRBD1,-,TRBV3-1/TRBV3-2,CASPRDRAQPQHF,TGTGCCAGCCCGCGGGACAGAGCTCAGCCCCAGCATTTT
TRBJ2-4,-,-,TRBV19,CASSIRGGWGAKNIQYF,TGTGCCAGTAGTATAAGGGGGGGCTGGGGAGCCAAAAACATTCAGTACTTC
TRBJ1-2,TRBD1,-,TRBV6-2/TRBV6-3,CASSNGQGSNYGYTF,TGTGCCAGCAGTAACGGACAGGGGAGTAACTATGGCTACACCTTC
TRBJ2-1,-,once,TRBV3-1/TRBV3-2,CASSQVYGGKNNEQFF,TGTGCCAGCAGCCAAGTTTATGGCGGGAAAAACAATGAGCAGTTCTTC
TRBJ1-1,-,-,TRBV2,CASRALGGAEAFF,TGTGCCAGCAGGGCCTTAGGAGGCGCTGAAGCTTTCTTT
TRBJ2-1,-,-,TRBV18,CASSTDRGSEQFF,TGTGCCAGCTCGACCGATCGCGGTAGTGAGCAGTTCTTC
TRBJ2-3,TRBD1,-,TRBV2,CASNRGSDTQYF,TGTGCCAGCAACAGGGGAAGTGATACGCAGTATTTT
TRBJ1-1,-,-,TRBV10-3,CATLEVGTEAFF,TGTGCCACCCTGGAGGTAGGCACTGAAGCTTTCTTT
TRBJ1-5,-,-,TRBV6-5,CASRPRVNNQPQHF,TGTGCCAGCAGACCCAGGGTAAACAATCAGCCCCAGCATTTT
TRBJ1-5,-,-,TRBV4-3,CASSQDWAGSYYQPQHF,TGCGCCAGCAGCCAAGATTGGGCGGGGTCCTACTATCAGCCCCAGCATTTT
TRBJ1-2,-,-,TRBV19,CASSPLGPAGTREGGYTF,TGTGCCAGTAGCCCACTAGGGCCTGCCGGGACACGGGAAGGAGGCTACACCTTC
TRBJ1-2,TRBD1,-,TRBV5-1,CASSWGQGETYGYTF,TGCGCCAGCAGCTGGGGACAGGGGGAGACCTATGGCTACACCTTC
TRBJ2-2,-,-,TRBV18,CASSPKGGTGELFF,TGTGCCAGCTCACCTAAAGGGGGCACCGGGGAGCTGTTTTTT
TRBJ2-7,-,-,TRBV19,CASSIGQGGIYEQYF,TGTGCCAGTAGTATAGGACAGGGAGGAATCTATGAGCAGTACTTC
TRBJ2-4,-,-,TRBV5-1,CASSLVAGAVENIQYF,TGCGCCAGCAGCTTGGTCGCAGGGGCAGTTGAAAACATTCAGTACTTC
TRBJ1-2,TRBD1,-,TRBV29-1,CSVDGTGGYGYTF,TGCAGCGTAGACGGGACAGGGGGCTATGGCTACACCTTC
TRBJ1-4,TRBD1,-,TRBV18,CASSPRTGSDEKLFF,TGTGCCAGCTCACCCCGGACAGGGTCGGATGAAAAACTGTTTTTT
TRBJ2-7,-,-,TRBV7-9,CASRSRAPGAYEQYF,TGTGCCAGCAGATCGCGGGCCCCCGGGGCCTACGAGCAGTACTTC
TRBJ2-2,TRBD2,-,TRBV27,CASSYRMAGDTGELFF,TGTGCCAGCAGTTACAGAATGGCGGGGGACACCGGGGAGCTGTTTTTT
TRBJ2-3,TRBD1,-,TRBV6-5,CASSYSDRQYFDTQYF,TGTGCCAGCAGTTACTCGGACAGGCAGTACTTTGATACGCAGTATTTT
TRBJ2-6,TRBD1,-,TRBV9,CASSYRDRETNVLTF,TGTGCCAGCAGCTACCGGGACAGGGAGACCAACGTCCTGACTTTC
TRBJ2-3,TRBD1,-,TRBV7-9,CASRFRDREGDTQYF,TGTGCCAGCAGATTCCGGGACAGGGAAGGAGATACGCAGTATTTT
TRBJ1-5,-,-,TRBV2,CASSEWQGSNQPQHF,TGTGCCAGCAGTGAGTGGCAGGGAAGCAATCAGCCCCAGCATTTT
TRBJ1-1,TRBD1,few,TRBV27,CASSKLGQGSTEAFF,TGTGCCAGCAGTAAGTTAGGACAGGGAAGCACTGAAGCTTTCTTT
TRBJ1-2,TRBD1,once,TRBV28,CASSGQDRPNYGYTF,TGTGCCAGCAGCGGCCAGGACAGGCCTAACTATGGCTACACCTTC
TRBJ2-6,-,once,TRBV5-1,CASSSRESGANVLTF,TGCGCCAGCAGCTCTCGTGAGTCTGGGGCCAACGTCCTGACTTTC
TRBJ2-5,-,-,TRBV6-6,CASGWRLRETQYF,TGTGCCAGCGGATGGAGACTCAGAGAGACCCAGTACTTC
TRBJ2-7,TRBD1,few,TRBV5-1,CASSFTGQGSEQYF,TGCGCCAGCAGCTTTACCGGACAGGGAAGCGAGCAGTACTTC
TRBJ1-1,-,once,TRBV7-2,CASSLWGGQRWSGTEAFF,TGTGCCAGCAGCTTGTGGGGGGGGCAAAGATGGAGTGGCACTGAAGCTTTCTTT
TRBJ1-6,-,-,TRBV25-1,CASNKTPHNSPLHF,TGTGCCAGCAATAAGACACCCCATAATTCACCCCTCCACTTT
TRBJ2-1,-,-,TRBV20-1,CSPFGQFF,TGCAGCCCTTTCGGGCAGTTCTTC
TRBJ1-2,-,-,TRBV20-1,CSASAGVGYTF,TGCAGTGCTAGCGCAGGGGTTGGCTACACCTTC
TRBJ2-1,-,-,TRBV2,CASPTAINHNEQFF,TGTGCCAGCCCTACAGCAATAAACCACAATGAGCAGTTCTTC
TRBJ2-1,-,-,TRBV27,CASSSRGHEQFF,TGTGCCAGCAGTTCACGGGGACACGAGCAGTTCTTC
TRBJ1-3,-,-,TRBV28,CASSWVRGRSGNTIYF,TGTGCCAGCAGTTGGGTTAGGGGCCGCTCTGGAAACACCATATATTTT
TRBJ2-5,-,-,TRBV7-2,CASSLGGQETQYF,TGTGCCAGCAGCCTTGGGGGGCAAGAGACCCAGTACTTC
TRBJ1-1,-,-,TRBV20-1,CSARPGTEAFF,TGCAGTGCTAGGCCCGGTACTGAAGCTTTCTTT
TRBJ1-2,-,-,TRBV6-2/TRBV6-3,CASSSVLSGYTF,TGTGCCAGCAGTTCAGTCCTCTCCGGCTACACCTTC
TRBJ2-1,TRBD2,-,TRBV5-6,CASSFLSSGSRDNEQFF,TGTGCCAGCAGTTTTCTCTCTAGCGGGAGCAGGGACAATGAGCAGTTCTTC
TRBJ1-2,-,many,TRBV12-3/TRBV12-4,CASSAQGYYGYTF,TGTGCCAGCAGTGCTCAGGGGTACTATGGCTACACCTTC